These 24 T cell receptor beta chains were sequenced from one sample in a study of T-cell memory formation after mild COVID-19. TCRdb called the 5' RACE reads again in MiXCR, with one record for every CDR3 protein. The table includes hundreds of thousands of distinct CDR3 sequences, about 13% detected once. Material: PBMCs or a T cell subset sorted from them (not recorded which). Receptor source: a man aged 18 to 29 who had mild COVID-19 (a few samples of this study predate the infection). Cell type and time point are not known.

J is TRBJ1-2 and V is TRBV12-3 or TRBV12-4, with TRBD1 identical over 7 bases. CDR3 length: 15 amino acids. V shed 4 bases, J shed 8 bases, and the junction held 13 bases outside the gene matches. The CDR3 reads CASSSQAGGPIGYTF. As DNA, the CDR3 is TGTGCCAGCAGTTCCCAAGCAGGGGGGCCTATCGGCTACACCTTC.

This clonotype was counted at least ten times. The rearrangement links TRBV25-1 to TRBJ2-1; D perhaps matches TRBD1 (6 bases). V gave up 5 bases and J gave up 0 bases, with 11 bases separating them. The CDR3 loop spans 15 amino acids. Germline V gene sequence: CDR1 MGHDK, CDR2 SYGVNS. The CDR3 region has the DNA TGTGCCAGCAGTTTACAGGGAAACTCCTACAATGAGCAGTTCTTC. Residues: CASSLQGNSYNEQFF.

The chain joins TRBV6-5 to TRBJ2-1, with 8 bases aligning to TRBD2. Germline CDR1 is MNHEY and CDR2 is SVGAGI. The V segment lost 5 bases and the J segment 4 bases; nucleotides outside the gene matches: 10. CDR3 length equals 16 residues. The CDR3 coding sequence is TGTGCCAGCAGTACCCCCCGGGCGGGGGGATACAATGAGCAGTTCTTC. This sequence encodes CASSTPRAGGYNEQFF.

The chain carries TRBV20-1 and TRBJ1-2; TRBD1 is a possible D gene (6 bases). V was shortened by 5 bases and J by 5 bases, with 15 bases between the two germline ends. Germline V gene data show CDR1 as DFQATT and CDR2 as SNEGSKA (reference sequence). The CDR3 sequence is 13 residues long. The CDR3 loop is CSASTGGQYGYTF. In DNA, the CDR3 is TGCAGTGCTTCTACCGGGGGCCAGTATGGCTACACCTTC.

This clonotype came up a few times. The rearrangement links TRBV6-5 to TRBJ1-1; D is ambiguous. The CDR3 totals 14 residues. Trimming stripped 5 bases from V and 1 base from J, with 11 bases between. CDR1 is MNHEY, CDR2 SVGAGI, per germline. The CDR3 protein is CASSKRVGNTEAFF. CDR3 sequence (DNA): TGTGCCAGCAGTAAGCGGGTCGGGAACACTGAAGCTTTCTTT.

This chain joins TRBV28 and TRBJ2-7, with D possibly being TRBD1 (6 bases). The germline V gene has CDR1 MDHEN and CDR2 SYDVKM. With 5 bases removed from V and 6 bases from J, the gap between germline ends came to 17 bases. CDR3 length: 14 amino acids. In nucleotides, the CDR3 is TGTGCCAGCAGTGGTCCCTACAGGGCCATCGAGCAGTACTTC. This codes for CASSGPYRAIEQYF.

The chain couples TRBV5-8 to TRBJ1-2; tentatively, D is TRBD1 (5 bases). V was pared by 2 bases and J by 4 bases, with 15 bases between. Germline V CDR1 and CDR2: SGHTS, YDEGEE. The CDR3 covers 15 residues. CDR3 DNA: TGTGCCAGCAGCTTTTGGGCCAGGGAGATCTATGGCTACACCTTC. It codes for CASSFWAREIYGYTF.

The chain is built from TRBV7-6 and TRBJ2-3; no reliable D call. CDR3 length equals 13 residues. The germline V gene encodes CDR1 SGHVS and CDR2 FNYEAQ. Trimming cost V 5 bases and J 4 bases, with 10 bases left between them. The CDR3 spells CASSPRAADTQYF. The CDR3 nucleotides are TGTGCCAGCAGCCCTAGGGCGGCAGATACGCAGTATTTT.

This clonotype was detected a few times. The J gene is TRBJ2-1, the V gene TRBV27, with TRBD2 identical over 10 bases. J lost 8 bases, V lost 4 bases, and 11 bases had no gene match. The CDR3 has 16 residues. From germline, CDR1 is MNHEY and CDR2 SMNVEV (reference sequence). The chain's CDR3 is CASSWGSGGLEDEQFF. In DNA form, the CDR3 reads TGTGCCAGCAGTTGGGGTAGCGGGGGGCTAGAGGATGAGCAGTTCTTC.

This clonotype was counted at least ten times. This rearrangement joins TRBV5-6 to TRBJ2-3, with D possibly being TRBD2 (5 bases). CDR1 and CDR2 from the germline V gene are SGHDT and YYEEEE. This CDR3 spans 16 amino acids. Trimming took 4 bases from V and 6 from J, leaving 21 bases between them. CDR3 in DNA: TGTGCCAGCAGCAACGAGCGGCGGGTGAACGGGGATACGCAGTATTTT. This translates into CASSNERRVNGDTQYF.

On this clonotype: This may stem from a read error, because a much larger clone lies one nucleotide away. This chain joins TRBV3-1 and TRBJ1-2; D is possibly TRBD1 (5 bases). This CDR3 has 13 amino acids. Trimming left V 3 bases short and J 4 bases short, with 9 bases between. Germline CDR1 LGHDT, CDR2 YNNKEL (reference sequence). CDR3 region: CASSQTELYGYTF. Here the CDR3 DNA reads TGTGCCAGCAGCCAGACAGAGCTCTATGGCTACACCTTC.

This chain uses TRBV7-6 with TRBJ1-1, with 8 nucleotides matching TRBD1. This CDR3 is 16 amino acids long. The V segment lost 8 bases and the J segment 0 bases; nucleotides outside the gene matches: 11. The V gene's germline CDR1 is SGHVS and CDR2 FNYEAQ. In nucleotides, the CDR3 is TGTGCCAGCTCAAACCAGGGGGCCCCAGTGAACACTGAAGCTTTCTTT. Its protein product is CASSNQGAPVNTEAFF.

The CDR3 DNA is TGTGCCAGCAGTTACCAGGAAGGATACGAGCAGTACGTC. Translating it yields CASSYQEGYEQYV. The chain uses TRBV11-2 and TRBJ2-7; no reliable D call. The CDR3 loop spans 13 amino acids. V was pared by 6 bases and J by 4 bases, with 13 bases between. CDR1 and CDR2 (germline): SGHAT, FQNNGV.

This clonotype has a count of ten or more. The V gene is TRBV7-9, the J gene TRBJ2-7; a weak D match, TRBD1 (5 bases). This CDR3 contains 12 residues. Trimming cost V 1 base and J 10 bases, with 11 bases left between them. Germline loops: CDR1 SEHNR, CDR2 FQNEAQ (reference sequence). The CDR3 sequence is CASSLDGATQYF. The CDR3 coding sequence is TGTGCCAGCAGCTTAGATGGGGCCACACAGTACTTC.

V is TRBV7-8 and J is TRBJ2-5, with a weak D call TRBD1 (6 bases). Germline V CDR1 and CDR2: SGHVS, FQNEAQ. The CDR3 loop spans 14 amino acids. V dropped 5 bases and J dropped 5 bases, with 15 bases sitting between them. CDR3 residues: CASSPQQGWETQYF. The CDR3 nucleotides are TGTGCCAGCAGCCCACAACAGGGTTGGGAGACCCAGTACTTC.

This clonotype has ten or more counts. The rearrangement uses TRBV6-5 and TRBJ2-7, with a tentative D call TRBD1 (6 bases). V was shortened by 2 bases and J by 6 bases, with 17 bases between the two germline ends. The CDR3 loop spans 15 amino acids. Germline V lookup: CDR1 MNHEY, CDR2 SVGAGI. Written as DNA, the CDR3 is TGTGCCAGCAGTTACCAGGCAGGGGTTCACCCCGAGCAGTACTTC. Protein sequence: CASSYQAGVHPEQYF.

This clonotype was counted a few times. V usage is TRBV6-6 and J usage is TRBJ2-2; D not resolved. This CDR3 spans 12 amino acids. Trimming stripped 2 bases from V and 5 bases from J, with 3 bases between. From germline, CDR1 is MNHNY and CDR2 SVGAGI (reference sequence). CDR3 loop: CASSYITGELFF. The CDR3 nucleotides are TGTGCCAGCAGTTACATTACCGGGGAGCTGTTTTTT.

This clonotype was seen only a few times. This CDR3 is CASSLTGGDGELFF. The CDR3 DNA follows: TGTGCCAGCAGCTTAACCGGGGGTGACGGGGAGCTGTTTTTT. The V gene is TRBV7-2, the J gene TRBJ2-2, with D maybe TRBD2 (6 bases). Between the trimmed V and J ends, which lost 2 bases and 7 bases, there was a span of 11 bases. This CDR3 is built from 14 residues. Per germline, CDR1 SGHTA and CDR2 FQGNSA.

CDR3 in amino acids: CASSEFRYRGAYNEQFF. The DNA for the CDR3 is TGTGCCAGCAGTGAATTTAGGTACAGGGGGGCCTACAATGAGCAGTTCTTC. The chain carries TRBV25-1 and TRBJ2-1, with TRBD1 matching over 8 bases. The germline gives CDR1 MGHDK, CDR2 SYGVNS. The CDR3 length is 17 residues. Trimming removed 1 base from V and 2 bases from J; junction bases left unmatched: 7.

The chain is built from TRBV6-6 and TRBJ2-2; D is unclear. Germline V gene sequence: CDR1 MNHNY, CDR2 SVGAGI (reference sequence). The CDR3 spans 12 residues. V dropped 8 bases and J dropped 4 bases, with 8 bases sitting between them. Written as DNA, the CDR3 is TGTGCCAGCGGGGTGAGCACCGGGGAGCTGTTTTTT. It yields the protein CASGVSTGELFF.

In this sample, this clonotype turned up a few times. The J gene is TRBJ2-3, the V gene TRBV4-1; D gene ambiguous. This CDR3 contains 16 residues. The V end was cut by 0 bases, the J end by 0 bases, with 10 bases between. Germline V lookup: CDR1 MGHRA, CDR2 YSYEKL. CDR3 nucleotide sequence: TGCGCCAGCAGCCAAGAATACGGAGTGAGCACAGATACGCAGTATTTT. It yields the protein CASSQEYGVSTDTQYF.

This clonotype has just a few counts. V is TRBV7-2 and J is TRBJ2-5; 7 nucleotides align to TRBD1. There are 15 residues in the CDR3. Germline-derived CDR1 and CDR2 are SGHTA and FQGNSA. The V segment lost 6 bases and the J segment 2 bases; nucleotides outside the gene matches: 9. CDR3 bases: TGTGCCAGCAGTTTATCGACAGGGCTACAAGAGACCCAGTACTTC. The encoded protein is CASSLSTGLQETQYF.

In this sample, this clonotype turned up a few times. The chain combines TRBV6-2 or TRBV6-3 with TRBJ2-1; 7 nucleotides match TRBD2. The CDR3 consists of 13 residues. Germline V gives CDR1 MNHEY, CDR2 SVGEGT. After removal of 6 bases from V and 7 bases from J, the junction contained 6 bases not matched to a gene. Written as DNA, the CDR3 is TGTGCCAGCAGCCGGACTAGTGAGAATGAGCAGTTCTTC. It is translated as CASSRTSENEQFF.

The chain carries TRBV7-9 and TRBJ1-1; D unclear. Germline V gene data show CDR1 as SEHNR and CDR2 as FQNEAQ (reference sequence). There are 13 residues in the CDR3. Trimming took 3 bases from V and 1 from J, leaving 6 bases between them. The CDR3 loop is CASSFFGNTEAFF. CDR3 nucleotide sequence: TGTGCCAGCAGCTTTTTCGGGAACACTGAAGCTTTCTTT.